This T cell receptor beta chain came from a study of T cell repertoires in cytomegalovirus infection. As for the study in general: Public TCR beta signatures were indicative of both CMV infection and a matching HLA type.

To note about this clonotype: Its antigen is not known.

Trimming removed 3 bases from V and 10 bases from J, with 16 bases in between. The CDR3 totals 15 residues. In germline, CDR1 is MNHEY, CDR2 SVGAGI. TCRdb analysed the reads with MiXCR anew, one entry per CDR3 protein. Found here are hundreds of thousands of distinct CDR3 sequences, about 33% of them singletons; the top ten hold 17%. The V and J genes are TRBV6-5 and TRBJ1-6; D remains unclear. The TCR comes from a human donor in good health (CMV status not recorded). Some clones in this sample may be carry-over from other donors' samples. Sequences were derived from cultured PBMCs, sampled from culture after CMV antigen stimulation. The DNA of the CDR3 is TGTGCCAGCAGTTATAACGCGGTCGGCGGGTCACCCCTCCACTTT. Translating gives CASSYNAVGGSPLHF.